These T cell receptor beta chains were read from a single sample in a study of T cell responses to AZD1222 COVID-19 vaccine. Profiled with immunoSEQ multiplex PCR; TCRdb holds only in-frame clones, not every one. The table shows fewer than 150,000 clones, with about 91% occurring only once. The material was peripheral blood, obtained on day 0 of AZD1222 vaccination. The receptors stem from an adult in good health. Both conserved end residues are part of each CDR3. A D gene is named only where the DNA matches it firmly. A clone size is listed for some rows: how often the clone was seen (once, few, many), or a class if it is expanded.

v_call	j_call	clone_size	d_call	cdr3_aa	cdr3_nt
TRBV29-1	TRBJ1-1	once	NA	CSVVHSMNTEAFF	TGCAGCGTTGTGCACAGCATGAACACTGAAGCTTTCTTT
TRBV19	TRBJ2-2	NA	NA	CASSIINTGELFF	TGTGCCAGTAGTATCATAAACACCGGGGAGCTGTTTTTT
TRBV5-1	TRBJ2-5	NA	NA	CASSWTAQQETQYF	TGCGCCAGCAGCTGGACAGCACAACAAGAGACCCAGTACTTC
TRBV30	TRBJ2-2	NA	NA	CAWSVDRASAGELFF	TGTGCCTGGAGTGTAGACAGGGCTAGCGCCGGGGAGCTGTTTTTT
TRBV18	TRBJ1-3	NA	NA	CASSPQGSGNTIYF	TGTGCCAGCTCACCACAGGGATCTGGAAACACCATATATTTT
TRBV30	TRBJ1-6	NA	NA	CAWSGGGGVRRSPLHF	TGTGCCTGGAGCGGCGGCGGGGGAGTACGGCGTTCACCCCTCCACTTT
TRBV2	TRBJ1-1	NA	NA	CASKGAVVTEAFF	TGTGCCAGCAAAGGGGCGGTTGTGACTGAAGCTTTCTTT
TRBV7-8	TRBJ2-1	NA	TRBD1	CASSLTGTNEQFF	TGTGCCAGCAGCTTGACAGGGACCAATGAGCAGTTCTTC
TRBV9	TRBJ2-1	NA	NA	CASSKGGGVGNEQFF	TGTGCCAGCAGCAAAGGTGGGGGAGTGGGAAATGAGCAGTTCTTC
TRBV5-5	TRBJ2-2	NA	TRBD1	CASSLSRGQVTGELFF	TGTGCCAGCAGCTTGTCAAGGGGGCAGGTCACCGGGGAGCTGTTTTTT
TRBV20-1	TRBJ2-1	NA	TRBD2	CSASRAGGGNEQFF	TGCAGTGCTAGTCGAGCGGGAGGGGGCAATGAGCAGTTCTTC
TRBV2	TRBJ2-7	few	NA	CASSPYRTYEQYF	TGTGCCAGCAGCCCGTACCGGACCTACGAGCAGTACTTC
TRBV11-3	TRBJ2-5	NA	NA	CASSFSGPPETQYF	TGTGCCAGCAGCTTTTCCGGGCCCCCAGAGACCCAGTACTTC
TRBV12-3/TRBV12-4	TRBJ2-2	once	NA	CASSLKGTGELFF	TGTGCCAGCAGTTTGAAGGGAACCGGGGAGCTGTTTTTT
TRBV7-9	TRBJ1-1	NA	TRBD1	CASESAGGAEAFF	TGTGCCAGCGAATCGGCAGGGGGCGCTGAAGCTTTCTTT
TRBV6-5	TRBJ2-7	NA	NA	CASSYGTLAEPYEQYF	TGTGCCAGCAGTTACGGGACTCTGGCGGAACCCTACGAGCAGTACTTC
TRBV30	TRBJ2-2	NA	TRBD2	CAWRPKGLAGGNGELFF	TGTGCCTGGCGGCCGAAGGGACTAGCGGGGGGGAACGGGGAGCTGTTTTTT
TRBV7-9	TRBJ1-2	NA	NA	CASSPGGGAGGYTF	TGTGCCAGCAGCCCCGGAGGAGGGGCCGGCGGCTACACCTTC
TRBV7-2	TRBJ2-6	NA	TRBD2	CASSPAGGSGANVLTF	TGTGCCAGCAGCCCAGCGGGGGGCTCTGGGGCCAACGTCCTGACTTTC
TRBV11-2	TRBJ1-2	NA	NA	CASSSLLREGGSYGYTF	TGTGCCAGCAGCTCGTTACTTAGAGAGGGGGGATCGTATGGCTACACCTTC
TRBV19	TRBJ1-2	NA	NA	CASSIRGAYGYTF	TGTGCCAGTAGTATTCGAGGGGCCTATGGCTACACCTTC
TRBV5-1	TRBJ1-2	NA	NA	CASSLQVGGYGYTF	TGCGCCAGCAGCTTGCAGGTTGGTGGCTATGGCTACACCTTC
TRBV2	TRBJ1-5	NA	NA	CASSEGSLNQPQHF	TGTGCCAGCAGTGAGGGGTCCCTCAATCAGCCCCAGCATTTT
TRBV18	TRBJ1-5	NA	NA	CASSSSTNQPQHF	TGTGCCAGCTCAAGCAGTACCAATCAGCCCCAGCATTTT
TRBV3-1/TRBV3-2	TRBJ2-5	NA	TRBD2	CASSQGRTSGVQETQYF	TGTGCCAGCAGCCAAGGCCGAACTAGCGGGGTCCAAGAGACCCAGTACTTC
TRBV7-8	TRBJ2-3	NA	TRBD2	CASSLDLAGTSSTDTQYF	TGTGCCAGCAGCTTAGATCTAGCGGGGACCTCTAGCACAGATACGCAGTATTTT
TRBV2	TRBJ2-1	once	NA	CASSEANREGNEQFF	TGTGCCAGCAGTGAAGCGAACAGGGAAGGCAATGAGCAGTTCTTC
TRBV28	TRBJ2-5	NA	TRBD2	CASSLAFKREHWAQYF	TGTGCCAGCAGTTTAGCCTTTAAGCGGGAGCATTGGGCCCAGTACTTC
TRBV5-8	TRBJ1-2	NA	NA	CASSFGRYPNYGYTF	TGTGCCAGCAGCTTTGGACGGTATCCTAACTATGGCTACACCTTC
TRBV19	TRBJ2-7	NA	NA	CASSIAGASYEQYF	TGTGCCAGTAGTATCGCGGGGGCGTCCTACGAGCAGTACTTC
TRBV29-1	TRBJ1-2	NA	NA	CSVGDAGYTF	TGCAGCGTTGGGGATGCTGGCTACACCTTC
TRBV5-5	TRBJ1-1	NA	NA	CASSLGGHGTEAFF	TGTGCCAGCAGCTTAGGAGGTCATGGCACTGAAGCTTTCTTT
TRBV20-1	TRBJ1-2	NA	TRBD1	CSIRDREGYTF	TGCAGTATCCGGGACAGGGAAGGCTACACCTTC
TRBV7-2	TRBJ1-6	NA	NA	CASSLSAGVRNSPLHF	TGTGCCAGCAGCTTATCGGCAGGAGTTCGAAATTCACCCCTCCACTTT
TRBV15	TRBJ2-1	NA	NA	CATSLEGGSGADEQFF	TGTGCCACCAGCTTAGAGGGGGGGTCCGGGGCGGATGAGCAGTTCTTC
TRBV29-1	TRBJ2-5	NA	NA	CSGTRELGETQYF	TGCAGCGGGACACGGGAATTAGGGGAGACCCAGTACTTC
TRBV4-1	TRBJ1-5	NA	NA	CASSQVVGGQPQHF	TGCGCCAGCAGCCAAGTCGTGGGGGGCCAGCCCCAGCATTTT
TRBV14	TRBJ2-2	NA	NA	CASRAAGGTGELFF	TGTGCCAGCCGGGCGGCAGGGGGGACCGGGGAGCTGTTTTTT
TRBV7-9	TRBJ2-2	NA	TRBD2	CASSLAGRTRNTGELFF	TGTGCCAGCAGCTTAGCCGGGAGGACTAGGAACACCGGGGAGCTGTTTTTT
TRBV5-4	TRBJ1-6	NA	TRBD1	CASSRDRVNSPLHF	TGTGCCAGCAGCCGGGACAGGGTGAATTCACCCCTCCACTTT
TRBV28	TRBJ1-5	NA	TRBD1	CASRNRDRGNQPQHF	TGTGCCAGCAGAAACCGGGACAGAGGCAATCAGCCCCAGCATTTT
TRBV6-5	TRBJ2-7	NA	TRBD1	CASSRSGTGAYEQYF	TGTGCCAGCAGTAGATCCGGGACAGGGGCCTACGAGCAGTACTTC
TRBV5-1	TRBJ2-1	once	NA	CASSLGRGNEQFF	TGCGCCAGCAGCTTGGGCAGAGGCAATGAGCAGTTCTTC
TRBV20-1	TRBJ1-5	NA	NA	CSASRQALDQPQHF	TGCAGTGCTAGTAGACAGGCGTTGGATCAGCCCCAGCATTTT
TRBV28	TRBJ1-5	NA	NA	CASSLGPQPQHF	TGTGCCAGCAGTTTGGGGCCTCAGCCCCAGCATTTT